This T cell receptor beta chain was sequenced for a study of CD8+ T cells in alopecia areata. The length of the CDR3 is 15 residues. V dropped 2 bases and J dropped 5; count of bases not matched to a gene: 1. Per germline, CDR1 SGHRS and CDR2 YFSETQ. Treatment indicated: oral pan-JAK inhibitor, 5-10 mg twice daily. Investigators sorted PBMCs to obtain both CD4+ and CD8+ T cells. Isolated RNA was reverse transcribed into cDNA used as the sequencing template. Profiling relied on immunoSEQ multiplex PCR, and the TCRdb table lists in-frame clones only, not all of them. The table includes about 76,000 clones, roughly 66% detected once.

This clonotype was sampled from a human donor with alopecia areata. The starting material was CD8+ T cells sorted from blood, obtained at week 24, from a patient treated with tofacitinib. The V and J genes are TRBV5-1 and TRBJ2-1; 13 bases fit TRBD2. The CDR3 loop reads CASSFGTSGNNEQFF. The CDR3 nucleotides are TGCGCCAGCAGCTTCGGGACTAGCGGGAACAATGAGCAGTTCTTC.